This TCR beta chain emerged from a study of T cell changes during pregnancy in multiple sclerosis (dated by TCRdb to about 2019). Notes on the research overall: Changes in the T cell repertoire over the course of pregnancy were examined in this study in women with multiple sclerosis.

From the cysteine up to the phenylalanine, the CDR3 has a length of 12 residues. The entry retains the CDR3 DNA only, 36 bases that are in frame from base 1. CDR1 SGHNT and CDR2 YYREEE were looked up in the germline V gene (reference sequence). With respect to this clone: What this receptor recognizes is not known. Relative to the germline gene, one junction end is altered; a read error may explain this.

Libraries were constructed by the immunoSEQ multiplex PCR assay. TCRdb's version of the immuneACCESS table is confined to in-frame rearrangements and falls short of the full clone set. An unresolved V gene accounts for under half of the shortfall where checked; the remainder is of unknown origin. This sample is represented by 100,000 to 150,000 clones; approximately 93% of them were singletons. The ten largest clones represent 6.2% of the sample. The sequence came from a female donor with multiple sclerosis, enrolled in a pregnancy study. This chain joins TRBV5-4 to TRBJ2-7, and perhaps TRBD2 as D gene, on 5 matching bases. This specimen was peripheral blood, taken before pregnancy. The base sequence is TGTGCCAGCAGCTCTTCGACGGGGTATGGGGACTTC. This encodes CASSSSTGYGDF. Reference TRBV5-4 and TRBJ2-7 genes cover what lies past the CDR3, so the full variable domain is ETGVTQSPTHLIKTRGQQVTLRCSSQSGHNTVSWYQQALGQGPQFIFQYYREEENGRGNFPPRFSGLQFPNYSSELNVNALELDDSALYLCASSSSTGYGDFGPGTRLTVT.